These T cell receptor beta chains were read from a single sample in a study of T cell clones after liver transplantation. This table comes from immunoSEQ multiplex PCR, and its TCRdb copy is limited to in-frame clones, with some not included. The data hold some 6,000 clones, with 80% observed a single time. Sequences were derived from CD8+ T cells from blood, sampled roughly 3.5 years after liver transplant. These receptors were taken from a human patient who received a liver transplant. Some T cells could come from the graft donor. Each CDR3 is given with its conserved first and last residue. A D gene is named only where the DNA matches it firmly. Only part of the rows carry a size: once, few, many, or a class if the clone is expanded.

d_gene	abundance	v_gene	j_gene	CDR3aa	CDR3nt
-	-	TRBV4-1	TRBJ1-1	CASSQVALWTGLFMNTEAFF	TGCGCCAGCAGCCAAGTAGCTCTTTGGACGGGACTATTCATGAACACTGAAGCTTTCTTT
TRBD2	-	TRBV5-1	TRBJ2-7	CASSLLSGLASYEQYF	TGCGCCAGCAGCTTGCTGTCGGGACTAGCGTCCTACGAGCAGTACTTC
-	-	TRBV27	TRBJ1-5	CASSLGGEGQPQHF	TGTGCCAGCAGTTTAGGAGGGGAGGGACAGCCCCAGCATTTT
-	-	TRBV19	TRBJ1-5	CASSMTSNQPQHF	TGTGCCAGTAGTATGACTAGCAATCAGCCCCAGCATTTT
-	once	TRBV30	TRBJ2-3	CAWTLKTRADTQYF	TGTGCCTGGACCCTAAAGACTAGAGCAGATACGCAGTATTTT
-	-	TRBV5-1	TRBJ2-7	CASSHGVEIVYEQYF	TGCGCCAGCAGCCATGGAGTGGAGATTGTCTACGAGCAGTACTTC
TRBD2	few	TRBV5-4	TRBJ2-7	CASSGTSGRRGSYEQYF	TGTGCCAGCAGCGGGACTAGCGGGAGGAGGGGCTCCTACGAGCAGTACTTC
TRBD1	-	TRBV29-1	TRBJ2-1	CSVDLGTGYNEQFF	TGCAGCGTTGATCTAGGGACAGGGTATAATGAGCAGTTCTTC
-	-	TRBV27	TRBJ1-2	CASSLGANYGYTF	TGTGCCAGCAGTTTAGGAGCTAACTATGGCTACACCTTC
TRBD2	-	TRBV28	TRBJ2-7	CASSLVLAGGPYEQYF	TGTGCCAGCAGTTTGGTTTTAGCGGGGGGGCCCTACGAGCAGTACTTC
TRBD1	-	TRBV6-6	TRBJ1-5	CASSYTGASNQPQHF	TGTGCCAGCAGTTACACAGGGGCAAGCAATCAGCCCCAGCATTTT
-	-	TRBV30	TRBJ2-3	CAWSVLQAADTQYF	TGTGCCTGGAGTGTCCTCCAGGCTGCAGATACGCAGTATTTT
TRBD2	-	TRBV5-1	TRBJ2-7	CASSFSPSGYEQYF	TGCGCCAGCAGCTTCAGTCCTAGCGGGTACGAGCAGTACTTC
TRBD1	once	TRBV29-1	TRBJ2-7	CSVEGTGYYEQYF	TGCAGCGTAGAGGGGACAGGGTATTACGAGCAGTACTTC
TRBD2	-	TRBV4-3	TRBJ2-1	CASSQALAGSYNEQFF	TGCGCCAGCAGCCAAGCTCTAGCGGGGTCCTACAATGAGCAGTTCTTC
-	-	TRBV13	TRBJ2-7	CASSLGSTVRYF	TGTGCCAGCAGCTTAGGATCCACAGTCCGGTACTTC